This paragraph covers one T cell receptor (beta chain) sequence. The clone's antigen remains unknown. Per-base qualities were not stored, and no clone one base away is much larger. The CDR3 goes from the cysteine to the phenylalanine over 15 residues. The retained sequence is limited to the CDR3, 45 bases, with the frame set at the first base. V drops 0 bases and J drops 2 bases, leaving 11 bases in between. The germline V gene specifies SGDLS as CDR1 and YYNGEE as CDR2. Using the deep immunoSEQ assay, TCR CDR3 regions were amplified from genomic DNA by multiplex PCR. Genomic DNA extracted from each cell subset was distributed evenly over all wells of several immunoSEQ 96-well plates, and each plate served as one replicate. For unsorted PBMC, approximately 0.3 ug of genomic DNA, equivalent to approximately 30,000 T cell genomes, went into each replicate PCR. Unsorted PBMC genomic DNA was sequenced across ten immunoSEQ deep assay plates. Purified libraries were measured with a Qubit 3.0 fluorometer, size-checked on a Bioanalyzer 2100, and measured again with the KAPA Library Quantification kit. Each immunoSEQ 96-well plate was sequenced on its own single-read 150-cycle Illumina NextSeq 550 flow cell. For the original study's pipeline: Because the immunoSEQ output held only junctional sequences and lacked quality scores, the filtering could not match the filtering applied to full-length reads. To assign V/J genes and CDR3, sequences were annotated against IMGT germline references using PyIR, a Python wrapper for IgBLAST v1.9. Reads with weak V/J assignments (E-value above 1e-6), missing CDR3, stop codons, out-of-frame junctions, or ambiguous translated residues were removed. V3J clonotypes were defined by identical inferred V gene, J gene, and CDR3 amino acid sequence. Percentage overlap between repertoires was calculated by dividing the number of shared unique clonotypes by the size of the smaller repertoire. RTK rarefaction, the Chao1 estimator, and Recon v2.1 estimates of unobserved clonotypes were used to assess repertoire richness. TCRdb took this table from immuneACCESS and kept in-frame rearrangements with V and J called. Such tables lack part of the clones; where checked against another copy, unresolved V genes explain under half of the gap, and the rest is unexplained. The V and J calls and clone size come from that table; D and trimming were worked out from the DNA. This sample is represented by about 500,000 clones; approximately 80% of them were singletons. The ten largest account for 12% of the sample.

The sample comes from a study of shared clonotypes between healthy human individuals (TCRdb year 2020). A note on the overall study: The cohort included three men and a couple of women between 18 and 49 years of age. The study deeply sequenced blood TCR repertoires of five healthy adults to estimate repertoire size and the extent of clonotype sharing between individuals. Between about 0.85 and 9.5 billion PBMCs per donor were obtained by leukapheresis. Different laboratories and diverse techniques were used to prepare libraries and sequence TCR repertoires, to increase sequencing depth and limit assay-specific biases.

The donors were healthy, HIV-negative adults with no recently reported acute infections or vaccinations. All donors were Caucasian adults living in Nashville, Tennessee, USA. For unsorted samples, roughly 86 million PBMCs were counted and genomic DNA was extracted with the QIAamp DNA Blood Mini kit. Blood was obtained by leukapheresis, after which PBMCs were separated by Ficoll-Histopaque density gradient centrifugation and cryopreserved in liquid nitrogen vapor phase. Overall study outcomes, separate from this receptor: The small number of donors limited the genetic and exposure-history diversity represented. Sampling was restricted to blood, and TCR repertoires in tissues likely differ from the TCR repertoires found in blood. Pairwise subsampling led to the expectation that sequencing depth would affect the degree of clonotype sharing among donors.

The chain was built from TRBV9 and TRBJ1-2; TRBD1 could be the D gene, as 5 bases match. The specimen sequenced was PBMCs. This TCR was sampled from a woman aged 35 to 49 in good health. Some clones in this sample may be carry-over from other donors' samples. The base sequence is TGTGCCAGCAGCGTAGGTGGGGCAGCAAACTATGGCTACACCTTC. Translated, it gives CASSVGGAANYGYTF.